This T cell receptor (beta chain) was sequenced in a study of T cells after yellow fever vaccination. This clonotype was seen a handful of times. As yet, its antigen is unknown. 5'RACE template switching added a universal primer site and UMIs to TCR cDNA. TCRdb used MiXCR to reprocess the 5' RACE reads, holding one entry per CDR3 protein. The data contain under 300,000 distinct CDR3 sequences, 6.9% of them singletons. Germline V lookup: CDR1 WNHNN, CDR2 SYGVQD (reference sequence). The CDR3 consists of 14 residues. The V and J ends lost 5 bases and 3 bases, in that order; junction bases with no gene match: 6. Study-wide results and caveats: FACS-sorted repertoires could contain abundant clonotypes contaminating from the bulk population. A secondary response was less intense yet reached its peak sooner, at day 5 versus 15.

The source material was CD4+ T cells sorted from PBMCs, sampled 15 days after the yellow fever booster vaccination. The clonotype originates from a young man who received the YFV17D yellow fever vaccine. This rearrangement joins TRBV10-1 to TRBJ2-5; 7 bases are shared with TRBD1. The DNA of the CDR3 is TGCGCCAGCAGTCAGACCGGGACAGAAGAGACCCAGTACTTC. Amino acid sequence: CASSQTGTEETQYF.